This TCR beta chain was sequenced in a study of blood T cell repertoires in COVID-19. At the level of the study: In each case, the material was cDNA or gDNA derived from T cells, B-cell-depleted T cells, or PBMCs.

This clone was detected a few times. Using immunoSEQ multiplex PCR, the repertoire was profiled, and TCRdb retains in-frame clones only, with some absent. The profile covers 290,000 or so clones, with 75% to 95% appearing a single time and more than 0.95% taken by the ten largest. CDR3 length: 13 amino acids. The germline V and J ends were trimmed by 7 bases and 0 bases, with 9 bases remaining between them. In germline, CDR1 is MDHEN, CDR2 SYDVKM. Sequencing was done on a sample of PBMCs or T cells enriched from blood (not recorded which). The sequence was obtained from a woman aged 25 to 39 who had recovered from COVID-19. The chain joins TRBV28 to TRBJ1-2; the D is unclear. The CDR3 region is CASNRGPNYGYTF. The DNA for the CDR3 is TGTGCCAGCAATAGAGGCCCTAACTATGGCTACACCTTC.